These 17 T cell receptor beta chains came from one sample sequenced in a study of neoadjuvant anti-PD-1 for oral cavity cancer. Using immunoSEQ multiplex PCR, the repertoire was profiled, and TCRdb retains in-frame clones only, with some absent. The data hold tens of thousands of clones, with about 83% observed a single time. The input for sequencing was PBMCs, taken before nivolumab (anti-PD-1) treatment. These receptor sequences come from a person aged 40 to 85 with oral cavity squamous cell carcinoma.

The chain is built from TRBV7-3 and TRBJ2-7; D is ambiguous. The germline V and J ends were trimmed by 1 base and 0 bases, with 7 bases remaining between them. The germline CDR1 and CDR2 sequences are SGHTA and FQGTGA. The CDR3 is made up of 14 amino acids. CDR3: CASSLKGFSYEQYF. CDR3 bases: TGTGCCAGCAGCTTAAAAGGTTTCTCCTACGAGCAGTACTTC.

The chain links TRBV19 to TRBJ1-1; tentative D call: TRBD1 (6 bases). V dropped 7 bases and J dropped 3 bases, with 9 bases sitting between them. This CDR3 has 12 residues. Germline lookup yields CDR1 LNHDA and CDR2 SQIVND (reference sequence). The CDR3 DNA sequence: TGTGCCAGTATAGGACAGTACACTGAAGCTTTCTTT. This codes for CASIGQYTEAFF.

The genes are TRBV7-6 and TRBJ2-2; 12 bases align to TRBD2. CDR3 size: 17 residues. V was pared by 1 base and J by 5 bases, with 5 bases of the junction left unmatched. Germline V gives CDR1 SGHVS, CDR2 FNYEAQ. As DNA, the CDR3 is TGTGCCAGCAGCTTAGGTTCTGGACTAGCGGGGACCGGGGAGCTGTTTTTT. Its protein is CASSLGSGLAGTGELFF.

The J gene is TRBJ2-2, the V gene TRBV11-3; 7 nucleotides line up with TRBD2. The germline gives CDR1 SGHNT, CDR2 YENEEA. This CDR3 comprises 15 residues. V was clipped by 1 base and J by 5 bases; unmatched bases: 4. CDR3 in DNA: TGTGCCAGCAGCTTAGGATTCGGGGGGACCGGGGAGCTGTTTTTT. Residues: CASSLGFGGTGELFF.

As DNA, the CDR3 is TGCGCCAGCAGCTTGACGGCCCAGCGAATCACTGAAGCTTTCTTT. Its protein is CASSLTAQRITEAFF. V is TRBV5-1 and J is TRBJ1-1; D is uncertain. V was shortened by 1 base and J by 4 bases, with 14 bases between the two germline ends. The CDR3 contains 15 residues. Per the germline V gene, CDR1 is SGHRS and CDR2 is YFSETQ.

V usage is TRBV4-1 and J usage is TRBJ2-3; 14 nucleotides agree with TRBD2. V was pared by 4 bases and J by 6 bases, with 3 bases of the junction left unmatched. CDR1 is MGHRA and CDR2 is YSYEKL in the germline V gene. The CDR3 runs to 15 residues. The CDR3 coding sequence is TGCGCCAGCAGCCGACTAGCGGGAGGGCCGGATACGCAGTATTTT. This codes for CASSRLAGGPDTQYF.

The DNA of the CDR3 is TGTGCCAGCAGTGAACAGGGTCCCAGCCCCTACGAGCAGTACTTC. Residues: CASSEQGPSPYEQYF. V usage is TRBV27 and J usage is TRBJ2-7, with D perhaps TRBD1 (6 bases). The ends were cut back, 5 bases at V and 2 bases at J, with 16 bases in the middle. The germline gives CDR1 MNHEY, CDR2 SMNVEV (reference sequence). There are 15 residues in the CDR3.

This clone has only a few counts. The J gene is TRBJ2-4, the V gene TRBV25-1; 7 nucleotides agree with TRBD2. Germline trimming cut 1 base from V and 15 bases from J; bases unmatched to any gene: 9. Germline V gene sequence: CDR1 MGHDK, CDR2 SYGVNS. This CDR3 is built from 13 residues. The CDR3 here is CASSEWNGGTSYF. CDR3 nucleotides: TGTGCCAGCAGTGAATGGAACGGGGGGACCTCGTACTTC. Full variable domain (missing parts from reference TRBV25-1 and TRBJ2-4): EADIYQTPRYLVIGTGKKITLECSQTMGHDKMYWYQQDPGMELHLIHYSYGVNSTEKGDLSSESTVSRIRTEHFPLTLESARPSHTSQYLCASSEWNGGTSYFGAGTRLSVL.

The V and J genes are TRBV11-3 and TRBJ2-5; D not certain. The V and J ends lost 5 bases and 5 bases respectively, with 12 bases between them. There are 13 residues in the CDR3. Germline CDR1 reads SGHNT; CDR2 reads YENEEA. CDR3 bases: TGTGCCAGCAGCCCGCCGTTCTCTGAGACCCAGTACTTC. This gives the protein CASSPPFSETQYF.

This clone was observed a few times. The chain joins TRBV18 to TRBJ2-2; the match to TRBD1 covers 9 bases. V lost 2 bases, J lost 5 bases, and 0 bases stayed unmatched. The CDR3 has 14 residues. CDR1 KGHSH and CDR2 LQKENI come from the germline V gene. The CDR3 nucleotides are TGTGCCAGCTCACCAGGGACAGGGACCGGGGAGCTGTTTTTT. This codes for CASSPGTGTGELFF.

This rearrangement joins TRBV19 to TRBJ1-2; D ambiguous. V was cut by 3 bases and J by 1 base, with 12 bases left in between. Germline CDR1 and CDR2: LNHDA and SQIVND (reference sequence). This CDR3 is built from 15 residues. The CDR3 DNA reads as TGTGCCAGTAGTATCCCACACGCGGGTAACTATGGCTACACCTTC. It specifies CASSIPHAGNYGYTF.

A few counts support this clone. V and J are TRBV5-1 and TRBJ2-3, with 14 nucleotides matching TRBD2. Germline assignment: CDR1 SGHRS and CDR2 YFSETQ. Losses at the gene ends were 3 bases for V and 5 bases for J; bases not matched to a gene: 8. CDR3 length: 17 amino acids. Written as DNA, the CDR3 is TGCGCCAGCAGCTCGACTAGCGGGAGGGCATTTGGAGATACGCAGTATTTT. Amino acids: CASSSTSGRAFGDTQYF.

This chain links TRBV7-7 with TRBJ2-2; TRBD1 matches 9 bases. The trim removed 3 bases at V and 3 bases at J, leaving 8 bases unmatched. Germline V gene sequence: CDR1 SSHAT, CDR2 FNYEAQ (reference sequence). The length of the CDR3 is 17 residues. In DNA form, the CDR3 reads TGTGCCAGCAGCTTGATGGCCGGGACAGGGTACACCGGGGAGCTGTTTTTT. Translated, it gives CASSLMAGTGYTGELFF.

The rearrangement links TRBV7-3 to TRBJ2-7; 8 positions match TRBD1. Germline V CDR1 and CDR2: SGHTA, FQGTGA. The ends lost 5 bases at V and 6 bases at J; junction bases unmatched: 6. The CDR3 covers 13 residues. CDR3 loop: CASSIDRGGEQYF. The CDR3 DNA reads as TGTGCCAGCAGCATCGACAGGGGAGGCGAGCAGTACTTC.

The chain joins TRBV9 to TRBJ1-2; D is undetermined. There are 12 residues in the CDR3. The germline CDR1 and CDR2 sequences are SGDLS and YYNGEE. Trimming took off 3 bases at V and 8 bases at J, with 11 bases between the two ends. The CDR3 nucleotides read TGTGCCAGCAGCGCCCTAAGCCGGGGCTACACCTTC. Translation: CASSALSRGYTF.

The chain's CDR3 is CASSSGTGAYNEQFF. Here the CDR3 DNA reads TGTGCCAGCAGTTCGGGGACAGGGGCCTACAATGAGCAGTTCTTC. V gene TRBV6-5 combines with J gene TRBJ2-1, with 10 positions matching TRBD1. The CDR3 has 15 residues. V lost 4 bases and J lost 2; bases outside the gene matches: 2. Germline assignment: CDR1 MNHEY and CDR2 SVGAGI.

This clone occurred once. The genes are TRBV11-2 and TRBJ2-2; 9 bases line up with TRBD2. V lost 7 bases, J lost 1 base, and 10 bases stayed unmatched. CDR3 size: 17 residues. Germline V gene data show CDR1 as SGHAT and CDR2 as FQNNGV. In nucleotides, the CDR3 is TGTGCCAGCACCCTTTCCGGGACTAGCAGGAACACCGGGGAGCTGTTTTTT. Translating it yields CASTLSGTSRNTGELFF.